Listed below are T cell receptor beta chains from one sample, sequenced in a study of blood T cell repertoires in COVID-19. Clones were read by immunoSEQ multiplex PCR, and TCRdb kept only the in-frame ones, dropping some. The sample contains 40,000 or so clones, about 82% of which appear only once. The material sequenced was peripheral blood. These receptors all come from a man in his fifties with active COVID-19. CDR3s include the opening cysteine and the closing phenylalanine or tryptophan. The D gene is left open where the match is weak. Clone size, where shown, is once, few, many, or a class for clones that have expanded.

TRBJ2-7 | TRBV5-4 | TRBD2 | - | CASSLGGLAGVSEQYF | TGTGCCAGCAGCTTGGGAGGGTTAGCGGGGGTGTCCGAGCAGTACTTC
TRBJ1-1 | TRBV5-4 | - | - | CASSVGQLNTEAFF | TGTGCCAGCAGCGTTGGACAGCTGAACACTGAAGCTTTCTTT
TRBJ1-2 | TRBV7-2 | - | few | CASIEQGYGYTF | TGTGCCAGCATCGAACAGGGCTATGGCTACACCTTC
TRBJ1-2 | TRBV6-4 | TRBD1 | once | CASRAGTGAAGYTF | TGTGCCAGCAGGGCCGGGACAGGGGCCGCTGGCTACACCTTC
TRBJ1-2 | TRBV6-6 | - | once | CASSSREGLLNGYTF | TGTGCCAGCAGTTCCCGGGAGGGCCTGTTGAATGGCTACACCTTC
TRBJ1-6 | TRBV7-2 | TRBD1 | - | CASLRQGANSPLHF | TGTGCCAGCTTACGACAGGGGGCTAATTCACCCCTCCACTTT
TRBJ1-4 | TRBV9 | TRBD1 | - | CASSARTGVGEKLFF | TGTGCCAGCAGCGCGAGGACAGGGGTTGGGGAAAAACTGTTTTTT
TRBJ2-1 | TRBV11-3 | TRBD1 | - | CASSSGQAYNEQFF | TGTGCCAGCAGCAGCGGACAGGCTTACAATGAGCAGTTCTTC
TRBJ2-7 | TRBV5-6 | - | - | CASRASSHEQYF | TGTGCCAGTCGAGCGTCATCCCACGAGCAGTACTTC
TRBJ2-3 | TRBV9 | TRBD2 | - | CASSVASGVTDTQYF | TGTGCCAGCAGCGTAGCAAGCGGGGTCACAGATACGCAGTATTTT
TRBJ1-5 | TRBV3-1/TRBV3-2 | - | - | CASSQAGKNQPQHF | TGTGCCAGCAGCCAAGCAGGGAAAAATCAGCCCCAGCATTTT
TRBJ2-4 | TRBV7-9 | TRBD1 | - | CASSPQGVVQYF | TGTGCCAGCAGCCCACAGGGGGTCGTTCAGTACTTC
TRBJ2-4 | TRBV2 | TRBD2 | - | CASSQTLRLAAENIQYF | TGTGCCAGCAGCCAAACCTTGAGGCTAGCGGCGGAAAACATTCAGTACTTC
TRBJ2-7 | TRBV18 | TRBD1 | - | CASSPDRLSYEQYF | TGTGCCAGCTCACCGGACAGGCTAAGCTACGAGCAGTACTTC
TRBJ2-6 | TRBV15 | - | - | CATSRDWPIDSGANVLTF | TGTGCCACCAGCAGAGATTGGCCCATTGACTCTGGGGCCAACGTCCTGACTTTC
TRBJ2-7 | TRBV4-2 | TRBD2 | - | CASLLLAEEVYEQYF | TGTGCCAGCTTACTACTAGCGGAAGAGGTGTACGAGCAGTACTTC
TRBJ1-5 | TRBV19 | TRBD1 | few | CASSIDFGTGVSNQPQHF | TGTGCCAGTAGTATAGATTTTGGGACAGGGGTCAGCAATCAGCCCCAGCATTTT
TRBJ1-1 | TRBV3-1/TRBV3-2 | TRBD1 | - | CASSQREGASTEAFF | TGTGCCAGCAGCCAAAGAGAGGGGGCGAGCACTGAAGCTTTCTTT
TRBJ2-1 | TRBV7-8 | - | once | CASSRGGAGDYNEQFF | TGTGCCAGCAGCCGAGGAGGAGCGGGTGATTACAATGAGCAGTTCTTC
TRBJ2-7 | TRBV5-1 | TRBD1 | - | CASRRGQGYEQYF | TGCGCCAGCAGGAGGGGACAGGGGTACGAGCAGTACTTC
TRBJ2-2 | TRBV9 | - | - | CASSVSRIHGSGELFF | TGTGCCAGCAGCGTAAGTCGTATACATGGTTCCGGGGAGCTGTTTTTT
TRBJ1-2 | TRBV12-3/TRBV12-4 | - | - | CASRQQGYYGYTF | TGTGCCAGCAGGCAACAGGGTTACTATGGCTACACCTTC
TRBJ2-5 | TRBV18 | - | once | CASSPLLIGVETQYF | TGTGCCAGCTCACCACTTCTTATAGGGGTGGAGACCCAGTACTTC
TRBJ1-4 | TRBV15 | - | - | CATSRTGSTTNEKLFF | TGTGCCACCAGCAGGACCGGGTCTACAACTAATGAAAAACTGTTTTTT
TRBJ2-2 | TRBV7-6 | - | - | CASSLLGLGNTGELFF | TGTGCCAGCAGCTTATTAGGACTGGGGAACACCGGGGAGCTGTTTTTT
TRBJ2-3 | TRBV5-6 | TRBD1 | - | CASSFRGRRADTQYF | TGTGCCAGCAGCTTCAGGGGGCGACGGGCAGATACGCAGTATTTT
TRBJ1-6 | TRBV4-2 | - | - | CASSQESLSRGVGGTPLHF | TGTGCCAGCAGCCAAGAAAGTTTGAGTAGGGGCGTTGGGGGGACACCCCTCCACTTT
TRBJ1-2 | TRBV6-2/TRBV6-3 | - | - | CASSTPGFGYTF | TGTGCCAGCAGTACTCCAGGGTTCGGCTACACCTTC
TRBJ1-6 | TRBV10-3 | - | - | CAISEEASPASPLHF | TGTGCCATCAGTGAGGAGGCAAGTCCTGCTTCACCCCTCCACTTT
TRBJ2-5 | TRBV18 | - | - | CASSRSGFGETQYF | TGTGCCAGCTCACGATCGGGGTTTGGGGAGACCCAGTACTTC
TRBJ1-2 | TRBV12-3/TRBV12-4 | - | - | CASSLGVEGYTF | TGTGCCAGCAGTTTAGGCGTTGAGGGCTACACCTTC
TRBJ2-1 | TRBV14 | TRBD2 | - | CASSLRTSGSSYNEQFF | TGTGCCAGCAGCCTACGGACTAGCGGGAGCTCCTACAATGAGCAGTTCTTC
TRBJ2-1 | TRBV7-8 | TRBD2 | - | CASSLEASGIYNEQFF | TGTGCCAGCAGCTTAGAAGCTAGCGGGATCTACAATGAGCAGTTCTTC
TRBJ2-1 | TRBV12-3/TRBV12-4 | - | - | CASSSGYNEQFF | TGTGCCAGCAGCTCAGGGTACAATGAGCAGTTCTTC
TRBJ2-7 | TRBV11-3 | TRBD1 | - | CASSSRTGEYEQYF | TGTGCCAGCAGCTCCAGGACAGGGGAGTACGAGCAGTACTTC
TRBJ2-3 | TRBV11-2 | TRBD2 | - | CASGLSGRTFTQYF | TGTGCCAGCGGGCTTAGCGGGAGGACATTTACGCAGTATTTT